The 9 T cell receptor beta chains reported below all come from one sample, sequenced in a study of regulatory T cells in long-lasting Graves disease. Specified time point: newly diagnosed GD, antithyroid drugs for less than 3 months. RNA extracted from PBMCs served as the sequencing template. Combining iRepertoire HTBI primers with Arm-PCR of CDR3 regions, the authors built TCR beta libraries. Via MiXCR, TCRdb re-called the multiplex PCR reads, giving one row per CDR3 protein. The sample contains 440,000 or so distinct CDR3 sequences, roughly 15% of which appear only once. This sample also appeared in a second study, on T cells in Graves' hyperthyroidism and ophthalmopathy.

This specimen was peripheral blood mononuclear cells (PBMCs), taken at new diagnosis, from a patient treated with antithyroid drugs. Source of these receptors: a woman aged 30 to 39 with Graves disease.

The sample holds many counts of this clonotype. The chain is built from TRBV6-1 and TRBJ2-5; D ambiguous. This CDR3 is built from 15 residues. The V and J ends lost 2 bases and 4 bases respectively, with 14 bases between them. The germline gives CDR1 MNHNS, CDR2 SASEGT. CDR3 bases: TGTGCCAGCAGTGAAACGGTCTATAATGGAGAGACCCAGTACTTC. It specifies CASSETVYNGETQYF.

The sample holds many counts of this clonotype. V is TRBV28 and J is TRBJ2-7, with a tentative D call TRBD2 (6 bases). CDR1 and CDR2 from the germline V gene are MDHEN and SYDVKM. CDR3 length: 12 residues. CDR3 nucleotide sequence: TGTGCTCGGGGGACCCGACTTCACGAGCAGTACTTC. It specifies CARGTRLHEQYF. The whole variable domain, remainder taken from reference TRBV28 and TRBJ2-7, is DVKVTQSSRYLVKRTGEKVFLECVQDMDHENMFWYRQDPGLGLRLIYFSYDVKMKEKGDIPEGYSVSREKKERFSLILESASTNQTSMYLCARGTRLHEQYFGPGTRLTVT.

The V and J genes are TRBV24-1 and TRBJ2-2, with 7 bases that match TRBD1. V was clipped by 5 bases and J by 1 base; unmatched bases: 3. The length of the CDR3 is 15 residues. The germline CDR1 and CDR2 sequences are KGHDR and SFDVKD. The CDR3 loop is CATSGRTGNTGELFF. Here the CDR3 DNA reads TGTGCCACCAGTGGCAGGACAGGGAACACCGGGGAGCTGTTTTTT.

In its sample, this clonotype was seen many times. The rearrangement joins TRBV18 to TRBJ2-4, with D possibly matching TRBD2 (5 bases). The CDR3 length is 16 residues. Germline CDR1 and CDR2: KGHSH and LQKENI. V was pared by 0 bases and J by 2 bases, with 11 bases between. CDR3 sequence reads: CASSPPNRGSKNIQYF. In DNA, the CDR3 is TGTGCCAGCTCACCACCGAACCGGGGTTCCAAAAACATTCAGTACTTC.

This clonotype appeared many times. The rearrangement links TRBV7-9 to TRBJ2-7; D could derive from TRBD1 or TRBD2 (5 bases each). Germline V lookup: CDR1 SEHNR, CDR2 FQNEAQ (reference sequence). Trimming left V 5 bases short and J 5 bases short, with 16 bases between. CDR3 length equals 14 residues. This CDR3 is CASSQRRLGDEQYF. The CDR3 bases are TGTGCCAGCAGCCAAAGACGCTTGGGGGACGAGCAGTACTTC.

The gene calls are TRBV5-4 and TRBJ1-1; weak D call: TRBD1 (6 bases). This CDR3 has 16 amino acids. Looked up from germline, CDR1 is SGHNT and CDR2 is YYREEE (reference sequence). V lost 0 bases and J 1 base, leaving 13 bases between the germline ends. The CDR3 coding sequence is TGTGCCAGCAGCTTGGCCGGGAGGGGGTCGAACACTGAAGCTTTCTTT. Protein: CASSLAGRGSNTEAFF.

The sample holds many counts of this clonotype. V gene TRBV28 combines with J gene TRBJ2-3, with 7 bases identical to TRBD1. Germline-derived CDR1 and CDR2 are MDHEN and SYDVKM. J was trimmed by 2 bases and V by 5 bases; bases with no gene match: 10. The CDR3 has 16 residues. The CDR3 region is CASSILTGPITDTQYF. The CDR3 nucleotides are TGTGCCAGCAGTATCCTGACAGGGCCGATCACAGATACGCAGTATTTT.

CDR3 amino acids: CASSLGQTGELFF. The CDR3 coding sequence is TGTGCCAGCAGCTTAGGACAGACCGGGGAGCTGTTTTTT. This chain uses TRBV7-9 with TRBJ2-2; D perhaps matches TRBD1 (5 bases). Germline CDR1 is SEHNR and CDR2 is FQNEAQ (reference sequence). The length of the CDR3 is 13 residues. Trimming left V 1 base short and J 5 bases short, with 5 bases between.

This clonotype was seen more than once but under ten times. The genes are TRBV19 and TRBJ2-1; 14 nucleotides agree with TRBD2. CDR3 length: 18 residues. With V trimmed by 2 bases and J by 9 bases, 12 bases remained unmatched. Germline values: CDR1 LNHDA, CDR2 SQIVND (reference sequence). CDR3 in amino acids: CASSIPLGTSGSRVEQFF. Here the CDR3 DNA reads TGTGCCAGTAGTATACCTCTTGGGACTAGCGGGAGTAGGGTTGAGCAGTTCTTC.